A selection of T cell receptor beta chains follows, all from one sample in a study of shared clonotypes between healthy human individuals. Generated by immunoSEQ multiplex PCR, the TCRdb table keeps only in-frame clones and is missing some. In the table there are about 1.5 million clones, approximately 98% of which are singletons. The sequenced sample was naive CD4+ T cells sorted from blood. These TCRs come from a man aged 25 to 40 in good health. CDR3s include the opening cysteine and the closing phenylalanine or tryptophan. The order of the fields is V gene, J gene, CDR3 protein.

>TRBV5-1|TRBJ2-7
CASSRGDRSHEQYF
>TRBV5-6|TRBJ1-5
CASSLRPTRNQPQHF
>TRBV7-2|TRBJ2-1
CASSPSGRAYNEQFF
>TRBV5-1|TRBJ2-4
CASSLEVGQGIASYELGYSQYF
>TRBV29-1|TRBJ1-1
CSVIGQQNTEAFF
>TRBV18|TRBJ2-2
CASSSLPSSGRTSTGELFF
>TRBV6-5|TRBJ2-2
CASAEGWDTGELFF
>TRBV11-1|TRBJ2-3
CASSRVFTDTQYF
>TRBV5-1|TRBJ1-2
CASSLEGAQGYTF
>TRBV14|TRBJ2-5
CASSQGDRGETQYF
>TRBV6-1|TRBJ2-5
CASRLLAGQETQYF
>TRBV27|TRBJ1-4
CASSLRPDEKLFF
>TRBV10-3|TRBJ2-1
CAIGPAKGEQFF
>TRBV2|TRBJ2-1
CASSEELAGVYNEQFF
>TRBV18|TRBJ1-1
CASSPTAGLTEAFF
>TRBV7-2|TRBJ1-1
CASSLNRGTTEAFF
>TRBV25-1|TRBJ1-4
CASSDTGAGEKLFF
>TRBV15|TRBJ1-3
CATSRDLRGGYTIYF
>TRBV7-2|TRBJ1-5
CASSPRVGQNQPQHF
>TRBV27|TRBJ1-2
CASRALNYGYTF
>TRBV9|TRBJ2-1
CASSVGGTRAYNEQFF
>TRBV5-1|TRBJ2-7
CASSLGGTDTYEQYF